Presented here are 9 T cell receptor beta chains from one specimen sequenced in a study of T cells in Graves' hyperthyroidism and ophthalmopathy. Researchers took RNA transcripts and amplified the TCR beta CDR3 regions from them. An initial round of RT-PCR targeting the TCR CDR3 relied on the HTBI primer set. TCRdb independently ran MiXCR on the multiplex PCR reads; one entry per CDR3 protein. The table shows fewer than 850,000 distinct CDR3 sequences, with roughly 17% occurring only once. The sequenced sample was blood. The receptors shown here come from a man aged 45-60 years with Graves' hyperthyroidism.

In this sample, this clonotype turned up many times. CDR3 amino acids: CATSRGWGTGGYEQYF. The CDR3, as DNA: TGTGCCACCAGCCGAGGTTGGGGGACAGGGGGCTACGAGCAGTACTTC. V gene TRBV15 combines with J gene TRBJ2-7; 11 bases fit TRBD1. Germline V lookup: CDR1 LNHNV, CDR2 YYDKDF (reference sequence). This CDR3 comprises 16 residues. Trimming took 5 bases from V and 3 from J; bases not matched to a gene: 9. Full variable domain (outside the CDR3, taken from reference TRBV15 and TRBJ2-7): DAMVIQNPRYQVTQFGKPVTLSCSQTLNHNVMYWYQQKSSQAPKLLFHYYDKDFNNEADTPDNFQSRRPNTSFCFLDIRSPGLGDTAMYLCATSRGWGTGGYEQYFGPGTRLTVT.

The chain joins TRBV29-1 to TRBJ2-3; no reliable D call. This CDR3 comprises 13 residues. The V end was cut by 4 bases, the J end by 3 bases, with 11 bases between. The germline CDR1 and CDR2 sequences are SQVTM and ANQGSEA. CDR3 in amino acids: CSVGYRETDTQYF. DNA for the CDR3: TGCAGCGTTGGATACAGAGAAACAGATACGCAGTATTTT.

This clonotype has a count of ten or more. CDR3 DNA sequence: TGTGCCAGCAGCCAAAGAGCGGAACAAGAGACCCAGTACTTC. Amino acid sequence: CASSQRAEQETQYF. The chain links TRBV7-9 to TRBJ2-5; possible D gene TRBD2, 5 bases. Germline V lookup: CDR1 SEHNR, CDR2 FQNEAQ (reference sequence). V lost 5 bases and J lost 2, with 12 bases in between. The CDR3 sequence is 14 residues long.

The V gene is TRBV9, the J gene TRBJ2-1, with D tentatively TRBD2 (6 bases). The V gene lost 0 bases and the J gene lost 8 bases, with 12 bases spanning the gap. The CDR3 is made up of 14 amino acids. Germline loops: CDR1 SGDLS, CDR2 YYNGEE. CDR3 residues: CASSVALASYEQFF. CDR3 sequence (DNA): TGTGCCAGCAGCGTAGCACTAGCCTCCTATGAGCAGTTCTTC.

Regarding this clonotype: At one boundary the junction diverges from the germline segment, which might be a read error. The chain uses TRBV29-1 and TRBJ2-3, with D tentatively TRBD1 or TRBD2 (8 bases each). The germline gives CDR1 SQVTM, CDR2 ANQGSEA. The CDR3 sequence is 18 residues long. The CDR3 is CRVVGQGAAGVLADTQYF. DNA for the CDR3: TGCCGCGTTGTTGGACAGGGCGCAGCGGGAGTCCTCGCAGATACGCAGTATTTT.

This sequence joins TRBV20-1 and TRBJ2-1; the match to TRBD2 covers 7 bases. Germline V gives CDR1 DFQATT, CDR2 SNEGSKA (reference sequence). CDR3 length: 15 residues. V lost 0 bases, J lost 1 base, and 3 bases stayed unmatched. The CDR3 sequence: CSARDHGRSYNEQFF. Written as DNA, the CDR3 is TGCAGTGCTAGAGATCACGGGAGGTCCTACAATGAGCAGTTCTTC.

This clonotype has ten or more counts. The chain employs TRBV29-1 and TRBJ2-1; TRBD2 might be the D (5 bases). Trimming shortened V by 6 bases and J by 2 bases, and 11 bases separated the two germline ends. CDR1 is SQVTM, CDR2 ANQGSEA, per germline. CDR3 size: 13 residues. CDR3 coding DNA: TGCAGCGTGGGAGCGGAGCCCTACAATGAGCAGTTCTTC. Its protein is CSVGAEPYNEQFF.

This clonotype has a handful of counts. The V gene is TRBV6-1, the J gene TRBJ2-7; 10 bases map to TRBD2. In germline, CDR1 is MNHNS, CDR2 SASEGT. V was pared by 5 bases and J by 9 bases, with 13 bases of the junction left unmatched. This CDR3 contains 15 residues. Written as DNA, the CDR3 is TGTGCCAGCAGTACCCGACTAGCGGGTGATCCCGTGCAGTACTTC. Translating it yields CASSTRLAGDPVQYF.

This clonotype has at least ten counts. The chain recombines TRBV28 with TRBJ2-1; perhaps TRBD2 as D (5 bases). V was pared by 2 bases and J by 9 bases, with 26 bases between. The CDR3 length is 18 residues. Germline CDR1 is MDHEN and CDR2 is SYDVKM. The CDR3, as DNA: TGTGCCAGCAGTTTAAGCAGGCCGACTTTCCGATTAGGAGGTGAGCAGTTCTTC. Translated: CASSLSRPTFRLGGEQFF.